This T cell receptor (beta chain) appears in the sequencing data of a study of cytomegalovirus exposure and HLA in healthy donors (dated by TCRdb to about 2017). Looking at the study overall: An earlier analysis of more than 550 of the donors reported approximately 280 Gb of sequence data and 95 million to 120 million unique TCR beta sequences obtained from around 180 million T cells. Along with the approximately 670-subject first cohort, a separate validation cohort of 120 different subjects was used. The study used immunosequencing to profile the T cell repertoires of more than 650 subjects and linked those repertoires to cytomegalovirus serostatus. About 280 gigabases of sequencing data and 75 million to 85 million unique TCR sequences made up an early release that covered fewer than 650 HLA-typed donors. The later analysis used no new phenotypic data to find candidate immune exposures, relying instead on TCR beta sequences and their occurrence across donors. A few DR-DQ haplotypes were treated as single units for association and clustering because of strong linkage in the cohort. Donor age, sex, ethnicity and CMV serostatus were compiled together with the repertoire data. All discovery cohort repertoires had been generated on a single sequencing platform. Of the roughly 400 genotyped donors, roughly 80% fell in the genetic ancestry cluster associated with self-reported Caucasian donors. To predict cytomegalovirus infection status, the study brought together high-throughput TCR immunosequencing, statistical association of individual TCRs with disease status, and machine learning. A later analysis re-analyzed previously published TCR beta repertoires from 550 to 700 donors and added high-resolution HLA genotyping to study TCR occurrence patterns. Both class I and class II loci were covered by HLA typing, at four-digit resolution. The study was designed to test whether signatures of past pathogen exposure could be identified by cataloging public T cell receptors. Typing coverage differed by locus: A, B, C, DRB1 and DQB1 were typed in roughly 620-630 donors, DQA1 in about 550, DPA1 in 606, and DPB1 in just under 490. On average, roughly 240,000 unique TCR beta nucleotide sequences were sequenced per donor among a few hundred genotyped donors of the cohort, with about 17% of those sequences being non-productive. A later genetic analysis used genome-wide SNP genotypes for about 60% of the roughly 700 donors, treating that subset as a discovery cohort. An earlier analysis of 587 of the donors applied high-throughput TCR beta sequencing to assess whether each TCR beta V gene segment acted as functional or pseudogenic.

The protocol used for the library was the immunoSEQ multiplex PCR assay. For the multiplex PCR, a mixture combining 60 forward primers for TCR Vbeta segments and 13 reverse primers for TCR Jbeta segments was used. Amplification of the CDR3 region of rearranged TCR beta genes was performed with a multiplex PCR assay on genomic DNA. The amplified TCR beta libraries were sequenced on the Illumina HiSeq System as 87-base-pair reads. Regarding the original processing steps: A later analysis counted about 80 million unique TCR beta chains across the 650 to 800 repertoires, and around 9.9 million of these chains were shared by at least two donors. A nearest-neighbor algorithm error-corrected the raw reads and collapsed the reads into unique sequences, merging closely related sequences to remove PCR and sequencing errors. To assign V, D and J gene segments, CDR3 sequences were aligned to IMGT reference sequences. For a sequence to be retained, a match of at least six nucleotides to both a V gene segment and a J gene segment was required. A rearrangement was called productive if the CDR3 had no stop codons and remained in frame with V and J, and every other rearrangement was called non-productive. Following IMGT convention, CDR3 was defined as the stretch from the second conserved V-encoded cysteine to the conserved J-encoded phenylalanine. Sequences without an unambiguous match to a single V gene segment were excluded from the earlier analysis of about 630 of the donors. An earlier analysis of 500 to 700 of the donors classified V segments as functional when productive rearrangements were above 56.7% and as segregating when the standard deviation between donors was above 5%. A statistical classification framework was built for diagnosing cytomegalovirus status from the catalog of TCR beta chain sequences. A later analysis assigned V and J genes by comparing TCR nucleotide sequences with IMGT/GENE-DB human TR gene sequences. A later analysis assigned CDR3 sequences and most-parsimonious VDJ recombination scenarios with the TCRdist pipeline. In a later analysis, each TCR beta chain was defined by its CDR3 amino acid sequence together with its V-gene family, and reads without a unique V-gene family were excluded. A later analysis removed 450 to 600 highly shared, low-generation-probability nucleotide sequences to deal with suspected cross-contamination and a sequencing artifact. In a later analysis, a clonal expansion index was calculated for each public chain from normalized within-repertoire ranks of inferred template counts. In a later analysis, generation probabilities were computed using a VDJ recombination model fitted to out-of-frame rearrangements, and the results were checked against IGoR. A later analysis scored TCR-TCR, TCR-HLA and TCR-CMV co-occurrence with hypergeometric tests, applying a repertoire-size bias correction to TCR pairs. False discovery rates were estimated in a later analysis by permuting HLA or CMV assignments 20 times. A later analysis grouped co-occurring TCRs with DBSCAN, adding TCRdist sequence similarity when clustering within HLA-allele-positive subsets. Co-occurrence clustering excluded repertoires with fewer than 30,000 or more than 120,000 public chains, plus five with anomalous nucleotide sharing. The table was pulled from immuneACCESS by TCRdb, which kept in-frame rearrangements only. Such tables lose some clones; where checked, under half of the loss comes from unresolved V genes, and the rest has no known cause. The V and J calls and the clone size are those of that table, but D and trimming were determined from the DNA. The sample includes around 100,000 clones, with approximately 64% observed a single time. The top ten constitute around 3.5% of the sample.

Overall results and qualifications from the work: Correlated functional status among segregating V segments might reflect linkage disequilibrium, but an unknown experimental factor could not be ruled out. Compared with the approximately 670-donor mean, donors in an Asian-associated ancestry cluster had fewer N-insertions in productive TCRs, according to a later genetic analysis. Assigning TCR associations to individual alleles was difficult when HLA alleles, especially DR and DQ, strongly co-occurred. Three of the identified cytomegalovirus-associated TCR beta chains were confirmed in vitro to be specific for cytomegalovirus antigens. It was suggested by the authors that the approach could potentially be generalized to other disease states and immunological phenotypes. The earlier analysis of approximately 590 of the donors excluded approximately 15 rarely observed V segments, including chromosome 9 orphons, because counts were too low. Several of the top co-occurrence clusters appeared to be linked to parvovirus B19, influenza, CMV and Epstein-Barr virus, according to a later analysis. In an earlier analysis of some 500 of the donors, most TCR beta V segments were observed in productive rearrangements about 87% or about 30% of the time, broadly matching IMGT annotations. According to a later analysis, TCR association rates differed among HLA loci, with DRB1 alleles showing the most associated TCRs and HLA-C alleles showing the fewest. Because the 87-base-pair reads could not distinguish some IMGT-functional V segments, including TRBV6-2 and TRBV6-3, those segments were excluded. An association between a missense DCLRE1C variant and V-gene and J-gene trimming of TCR beta chains was found in a later genetic analysis and replicated in an independent cohort. A later analysis found that most CMV-associated TCR beta chains appeared HLA-restricted, with HLA associations seemingly driven largely by CMV exposure. A further reported finding was that TCR beta sequences accurately predicted the HLA-A and HLA-B alleles for most subjects in the first cohort. Specific HLA alleles were associated with 18,000 or so TCR beta sequences at a false discovery rate of 0.05 in a later analysis. Most TCR sequences were seen in very few donors, while some public TCRs were found in many individuals. Presence/absence analyses assumed roughly uniform sequencing depth across donors, an assumption that may not hold. A cluster of highly shared sequence variants was judged likely to be a technical artifact of the sequencing pipeline. The classifier was reported to diagnose cytomegalovirus status with high specificity and sensitivity in both the original cohort and the validation cohort. In the study, around 150 TCR beta chains were listed as associated with cytomegalovirus. In this cohort, only TCR beta chains were sequenced, and detectable features were limited by the absence of alpha or paired-chain data. For the cohort, immune exposure information was limited to CMV serostatus. A later analysis found that HLA-associated TCR beta chains were more clonally expanded and had lower generation probabilities than equally common non-associated chains. Because HLA typing was unavailable for some donors at each locus, only the typed subset was used in association tests.

This clone occurred once. What this receptor recognizes is not known. Base qualities are not at hand, and no much larger clone is one base apart. CDR1 and CDR2 were assigned from the germline V gene (reference sequence) as GTSNPN and SVGIG. From the cysteine through the phenylalanine, the CDR3 covers 12 amino acids. The retained sequence is limited to the CDR3, 36 bases, with the frame set at the first base. Relative to germline, V is 2 bases shorter and J is 0 bases shorter, with 4 bases between their ends. The cohort comprised some 730 healthy bone marrow donors. All cohort members were sampled while nominally healthy, although unrecorded immune exposures were likely present. The donor tested CMV seronegative, placing the donor among the approximately 360 seronegative members of the cohort. A peripheral blood sample was collected from each donor, and TCR beta sequencing was performed on peripheral blood mononuclear cells. The Qiagen DNeasy Blood Extraction Kit was used to extract genomic DNA from the blood cell samples.

Material for sequencing was PBMCs. The source of this sequence is a woman aged 50 to 65 in good health and CMV-seronegative. The sequence links TRBV30 to TRBJ1-2; the D gene cannot be resolved reliably. The DNA sequence is given as TGTGCCTGGAGTTCAACTAACTATGGCTACACCTTC. This codes for CAWSSTNYGYTF.